The 32 T cell receptor beta chains below all came from one sample that was sequenced in a study of cytomegalovirus exposure and HLA in healthy donors. It was with 60 Vbeta and 13 Jbeta primers that the PCR ran. Clones were sequenced by immunoSEQ multiplex PCR, and TCRdb holds only the in-frame ones, with some missing. The sample holds about 150,000 clones, approximately 80% seen once. The sample taken for sequencing was PBMCs. The origin of the receptors is a boy younger than 10 in good health and CMV-seronegative.

V usage is TRBV7-2 and J usage is TRBJ1-6, with D tentatively TRBD1 (6 bases). The CDR3 contains 16 residues. V lost 5 bases and J lost 9, with 20 bases in between. The germline gives CDR1 SGHTA, CDR2 FQGNSA. CDR3 DNA: TGTGCCAGCAGCCCCATCGGGGGGGCGATTGGTTCACCCCTCCACTTT. Translated, it gives CASSPIGGAIGSPLHF.

The chain links TRBV30 to TRBJ1-4; D is undetermined. Trimming cost V 1 base and J 9 bases, with 6 bases left between them. This CDR3 spans 11 amino acids. CDR1 and CDR2 (germline): GTSNPN, SVGIG (reference sequence). CDR3 amino acids: CAWSDGQKLFF. The CDR3 DNA reads as TGTGCCTGGAGTGATGGCCAAAAACTGTTTTTT.

The chain is built from TRBV7-8 and TRBJ1-1; 9 bases agree with TRBD1. CDR1 is SGHVS and CDR2 is FQNEAQ in the germline V gene. This CDR3 has 13 residues. The trim removed 7 bases at V and 1 base at J, leaving 1 base unmatched. The CDR3 here is CASKGQGNTEAFF. As DNA, the CDR3 is TGTGCCAGCAAGGGACAGGGGAACACTGAAGCTTTCTTT.

The rearrangement uses TRBV5-4 and TRBJ2-5, with 7 bases identical to TRBD1. Germline V gene data show CDR1 as SGHNT and CDR2 as YYREEE (reference sequence). The CDR3 is made up of 15 amino acids. V lost 0 bases to trimming and J lost 2 bases; unmatched junction nucleotides: 4. CDR3 sequence (DNA): TGTGCCAGCAGCTTGGGTGACAGGGCACAAGAGACCCAGTACTTC. Translated: CASSLGDRAQETQYF.

The V call is TRBV6-1, the J call TRBJ2-1, with D hard to call. Trimming stripped 5 bases from V and 5 bases from J, with 10 bases between. The CDR3 is 13 residues long. Germline V gives CDR1 MNHNS, CDR2 SASEGT. This chain's CDR3 is CASSQQLDNEQFF. CDR3 DNA sequence: TGTGCCAGCAGTCAACAGCTCGACAATGAGCAGTTCTTC.

This clone was observed a single time. The gene calls are TRBV29-1 and TRBJ2-2; D might be TRBD1 (5 bases). The CDR3 runs 14 residues. Per germline, CDR1 SQVTM and CDR2 ANQGSEA. Trimming removed 4 bases at V and 2 bases at J, with 11 bases between. CDR3 sequence reads: CSVVLQVNTGELFF. The CDR3 nucleotides are TGCAGCGTTGTGTTACAGGTTAACACCGGGGAGCTGTTTTTT.

The genes are TRBV6-1 and TRBJ2-5; TRBD1 matches 8 bases. This CDR3 comprises 12 residues. CDR1 MNHNS and CDR2 SASEGT come from the germline V gene. V lost 6 bases to trimming and J lost 11 bases; unmatched junction nucleotides: 8. DNA for the CDR3: TGTGCCAGCAGGGGGGACAGGTTCGGGCAGTACTTC. Translation gives CASRGDRFGQYF.

The chain carries TRBV29-1 and TRBJ1-2, with 7 bases aligning to TRBD1. Germline trimming cut 3 bases from V and 9 bases from J; bases unmatched to any gene: 4. The CDR3 spans 11 residues. CDR1 is SQVTM, CDR2 ANQGSEA, per germline. In nucleotides, the CDR3 is TGCAGCGTTGAGAAGGGGGCAAGCTACACCTTC. This gives the protein CSVEKGASYTF. The whole variable domain, filled in from reference TRBV29-1 and TRBJ1-2, reads SAVISQKPSRDICQRGTSLTIQCQVDSQVTMMFWYRQQPGQSLTLIATANQGSEATYESGFVIDKFPISRPNLTFSTLTVSNMSPEDSSIYLCSVEKGASYTFGSGTRLTVV.

The chain carries TRBV7-2 and TRBJ1-2; 8 bases map to TRBD1. After removal of 1 base from V and 6 bases from J, the junction contained 13 bases not matched to a gene. This CDR3 spans 17 amino acids. Germline assignment: CDR1 SGHTA and CDR2 FQGNSA. CDR3 residues: CASSLGQGAFGKDGYTF. DNA of the CDR3: TGTGCCAGCAGCTTAGGTCAGGGGGCTTTTGGAAAAGATGGCTACACCTTC.

Worth noting for this clone: It is unclear where the CDR3 begins or ends on the DNA, so no DNA is shown, and the CDR3 is as TCRdb lists it. This sequence joins TRBV5-1 and TRBJ1-2; the tabulated D call, TRBD1, remains unverified against the DNA. The CDR3 length equals 15 residues, ends included. Germline CDR1 SGHRS, CDR2 YFSETQ. This chain's CDR3 is CASSFGPGRDYGYTF.

This chain connects TRBV30 to TRBJ1-1; a weak D match, TRBD1 (6 bases). This CDR3 contains 15 residues. CDR1 and CDR2 from the germline V gene are GTSNPN and SVGIG (reference sequence). V lost 4 bases, J lost 5 bases, and 20 bases lay in between. The CDR3 sequence is CAWTEGGESLTEAFF. Here the CDR3 DNA reads TGTGCCTGGACGGAGGGGGGGGAAAGTCTTACTGAAGCTTTCTTT.

V gene TRBV5-4 combines with J gene TRBJ2-1; D is unresolved. Between the trimmed V and J ends, which lost 7 bases and 3 bases, there was a span of 11 bases. The CDR3 spans 13 residues. Per germline, CDR1 SGHNT and CDR2 YYREEE (reference sequence). As DNA, the CDR3 is TGTGCCAGCGGTGAGGCAGACTACAATGAGCAGTTCTTC. Translating gives CASGEADYNEQFF.

The chain is built from TRBV5-6 and TRBJ1-1; 7 positions match TRBD1. The V gene's germline CDR1 is SGHDT and CDR2 YYEEEE. V trimming: 4 bases; J trimming: 11 bases; junction bases outside the gene matches: 14. CDR3 length equals 14 residues. The CDR3 here is CASSILRQGSDAFF. The CDR3 DNA follows: TGTGCCAGCAGCATCCTAAGACAGGGATCGGATGCTTTCTTT.

This clone was recorded once. The chain employs TRBV7-8 and TRBJ1-2; 7 bases match TRBD1. The CDR3 loop spans 15 amino acids. Germline CDR1 SGHVS, CDR2 FQNEAQ. With 1 base clipped from V and 8 bases from J, the junction kept 10 bases outside the gene matches. CDR3 bases: TGTGCCAGCAGCTTAGAAGAGACAGGGACCCGCGGCTACACCTTC. It specifies CASSLEETGTRGYTF.

In its sample, this clone was seen a few times. The chain couples TRBV4-1 to TRBJ2-2; 7 nucleotides line up with TRBD2. V lost 0 bases, J lost 0 bases, and 7 bases stayed unmatched. Germline CDR1 is MGHRA and CDR2 is YSYEKL. The CDR3 is 18 residues long. The CDR3 DNA follows: TGCGCCAGCAGCCAAGATCCTCCGGGACTAACGAACACCGGGGAGCTGTTTTTT. Translation: CASSQDPPGLTNTGELFF.

This chain links TRBV5-4 with TRBJ2-7; TRBD1 matches at 8 bases. After removal of 0 bases from V and 3 bases from J, the junction contained 14 bases not matched to a gene. The CDR3 has 18 residues. Germline V gene data show CDR1 as SGHNT and CDR2 as YYREEE (reference sequence). The CDR3 DNA reads as TGTGCCAGCAGCTTGGTAGTAGCTCCGGGACAGGCATTCTACGAGCAGTACTTC. Amino acid sequence: CASSLVVAPGQAFYEQYF.

The V gene is TRBV15, the J gene TRBJ2-3; TRBD1 aligns across 8 bases. The CDR3 is 16 amino acids. The germline CDR1 and CDR2 sequences are LNHNV and YYDKDF (reference sequence). Trimming took 2 bases from V and 3 from J; bases not matched to a gene: 7. As DNA, the CDR3 is TGTGCCACCAGCAGACGCCACACAGGGGGGACAGATACGCAGTATTTT. It is translated as CATSRRHTGGTDTQYF.

This chain joins TRBV4-2 and TRBJ2-2, with 7 positions matching TRBD2. V was pared by 3 bases and J by 2 bases, with 9 bases of the junction left unmatched. The CDR3 extends over 17 amino acids. Germline CDR1 LGHNA, CDR2 YNFKEQ. The DNA of the CDR3 is TGTGCCAGCAGCCAGGAACCCTTAGCGGGTAACACCGGGGAGCTGTTTTTT. It encodes CASSQEPLAGNTGELFF.

This clone has just a few counts. The chain couples TRBV11-2 to TRBJ1-2, with D perhaps TRBD1 (5 bases). This CDR3 is 14 amino acids long. The V gene lost 5 bases and the J gene lost 5 bases, with 15 bases spanning the gap. Per germline, CDR1 SGHAT and CDR2 FQNNGV. The CDR3 is CASSPSGGGYGYTF. The CDR3 nucleotides are TGTGCCAGCAGCCCTAGTGGGGGGGGGTATGGCTACACCTTC.

On this clone: A junction boundary mismatches the germline segment, possibly from a read error. This chain joins TRBV30 and TRBJ1-2; 7 positions agree with TRBD1. This CDR3 spans 14 amino acids. Looked up from germline, CDR1 is GTSNPN and CDR2 is SVGIG (reference sequence). The CDR3 DNA reads TGTGCCTGGAGTGCCCGTGGCCGGGACAGTCTACGCCGGTTC. Amino acid sequence: CAWSARGRDSLRRF.

This clone showed up just a few times. The V and J genes are TRBV9 and TRBJ2-5; 9 nucleotides match TRBD2. CDR1 SGDLS and CDR2 YYNGEE come from the germline V gene. The J segment lost 4 bases and the V segment lost 4 bases, leaving 5 bases of the junction unmatched. The CDR3 runs to 14 residues. The CDR3 DNA is TGTGCCAGCAGCCCTATAGCGGGAGTAGAGACCCAGTACTTC. It translates to CASSPIAGVETQYF.

V and J are TRBV10-3 and TRBJ1-4; 9 bases are a match to TRBD1. The CDR3 contains 16 residues. Trimming at V came to 3 bases and at J to 7 bases, leaving 9 bases not matched to a gene. Germline V gives CDR1 ENHRY, CDR2 SYGVKD. The CDR3 DNA follows: TGTGCCATCAGTGACCGGGACAGGGCAAGAAGTGAAAAACTGTTTTTT. This translates into CAISDRDRARSEKLFF.

The genes are TRBV5-6 and TRBJ2-1, with D tentatively TRBD2 (5 bases). The CDR3 covers 13 residues. Trimming took off 1 base at V and 4 bases at J, with 6 bases between the two ends. From germline, CDR1 is SGHDT and CDR2 YYEEEE. CDR3 loop: CASSLSGYNEQFF. In DNA, the CDR3 is TGTGCCAGCAGCTTGTCGGGGTACAATGAGCAGTTCTTC.

This clone was observed a single time. This sequence joins TRBV5-5 and TRBJ2-6, with 9 bases identical to TRBD1. The J segment lost 0 bases and the V segment lost 4 bases, leaving 5 bases of the junction unmatched. The CDR3 is 17 amino acids. The V gene's germline CDR1 is SGHKS and CDR2 YYEKEE (reference sequence). This CDR3 is CASSADRGVSGANVLTF. Here the CDR3 DNA reads TGTGCCAGCAGCGCGGACAGGGGAGTCTCTGGGGCCAACGTCCTGACTTTC.

The V and J genes are TRBV20-1 and TRBJ1-2; D unclear. The CDR3 covers 11 residues. Germline values: CDR1 DFQATT, CDR2 SNEGSKA (reference sequence). The CDR3 sequence is CRADKNYGYTF. The CDR3 DNA follows: TGCAGGGCCGACAAGAACTATGGCTACACCTTC.

The V gene is TRBV7-2, the J gene TRBJ2-3, with 10 bases that match TRBD2. This CDR3 contains 17 residues. Germline CDR1 reads SGHTA; CDR2 reads FQGNSA. The ends lost 2 bases at V and 0 bases at J; junction bases unmatched: 5. For the CDR3, the DNA is TGTGCCAGCAGCTTACGGGATAGCGGGAGGAGCACAGATACGCAGTATTTT. Protein product: CASSLRDSGRSTDTQYF.

This chain links TRBV19 with TRBJ1-5, with D perhaps TRBD1 (5 bases). The germline V gene has CDR1 LNHDA and CDR2 SQIVND (reference sequence). CDR3 length: 14 amino acids. Trimming removed 3 bases from V and 7 bases from J, with 13 bases in between. CDR3 residues: CASSISYGHQPQHF. The CDR3, as DNA: TGTGCCAGTAGTATTAGTTATGGACACCAGCCCCAGCATTTT.

The chain couples TRBV6-5 to TRBJ1-1; no clear D gene. Looked up from germline, CDR1 is MNHEY and CDR2 is SVGAGI. V shed 0 bases and J shed 2 bases, with 10 bases lying between them. This CDR3 spans 15 amino acids. The DNA of the CDR3 is TGTGCCAGCAGTTACTCTCCCGGGTTCAACACTGAAGCTTTCTTT. Protein: CASSYSPGFNTEAFF.

In the case of this clone: Germline is not matched at one junction end, which may reflect a read error. J is TRBJ2-1 and V is TRBV6-6; 11 bases map to TRBD2. Looked up from germline, CDR1 is MNHNY and CDR2 is SVGAGI (reference sequence). The CDR3 totals 16 residues. The CDR3 loop reads CASSLPTSGGYNEQLF. In nucleotides, the CDR3 is TGTGCCAGCAGCTTACCAACTAGCGGGGGCTACAATGAGCAGCTCTTC.

This chain links TRBV6-5 with TRBJ2-5; tentative D call: TRBD1 (5 bases). The CDR3 loop spans 14 amino acids. In germline, CDR1 is MNHEY, CDR2 SVGAGI. Trimming pared 2 bases from V and 3 bases from J, leaving 10 bases between. The CDR3 nucleotides read TGTGCCAGCAGTTACGGGGCAGGGAAAGAGACCCAGTACTTC. Its translation is CASSYGAGKETQYF.

Written as DNA, the CDR3 is TGTGCCAGCAGCCAAGGGGCTCCTCTCTCTGGAAACACCATATATTTT. Amino acids: CASSQGAPLSGNTIYF. J is TRBJ1-3 and V is TRBV14; D not certain. CDR1 is SGHDN, CDR2 FVKESK, per germline. Between the trimmed V and J ends, which lost 1 base and 0 bases, there was a span of 10 bases. This CDR3 has 16 residues.

Comments on this clone: Other DNA sequences in the same sample also yield this CDR3. V usage is TRBV6-6 and J usage is TRBJ2-1, with 12 positions matching TRBD2. Germline values: CDR1 MNHNY, CDR2 SVGAGI (reference sequence). V shed 6 bases, J shed 6 bases, and the junction held 3 bases outside the gene matches. The CDR3 has 14 amino acids. DNA for the CDR3: TGTGCCAGCAGCCTAGCGGGGGGGCCCAATGAGCAGTTCTTC. Encoded protein: CASSLAGGPNEQFF.